Listed here are 26 T cell receptor beta chains from one sample, sequenced in a study of neurological immune-mediated disorders. Time point defined: technical triplicate 2. TCRdb redid the calling of the 5' RACE reads with MiXCR, one entry per CDR3 protein. This sample has more than 30,000 distinct CDR3 sequences; approximately 12% occur once, and the top ten carry approximately 5.4%. Sequencing was done on a sample of CD4+ T cells from blood. These TCRs come from a female donor with HTLV-1-associated myelopathy (HAM/TSP).

At least ten counts were recorded for this clonotype. The chain couples TRBV4-2 to TRBJ2-7, with 12 nucleotides matching TRBD2. Germline V gene sequence: CDR1 LGHNA, CDR2 YNFKEQ. V lost 4 bases, J lost 3 bases, and 4 bases stayed unmatched. This CDR3 contains 15 residues. CDR3: CASSPGLAGIYEQYF. The CDR3, as DNA: TGTGCCAGCAGCCCGGGACTAGCGGGCATCTACGAGCAGTACTTC.

In this sample, this clonotype turned up many times. The chain joins TRBV20-1 to TRBJ2-3, with 7 bases fitting TRBD1. The CDR3 length is 18 residues. Losses at the gene ends were 4 bases for V and 2 bases for J; bases not matched to a gene: 18. The germline V gene has CDR1 DFQATT and CDR2 SNEGSKA (reference sequence). CDR3 residues: CSAIPLWQGDRDTDTQYF. CDR3 coding DNA: TGCAGTGCTATACCCCTCTGGCAGGGGGACAGAGACACAGATACGCAGTATTTT.

This clonotype was found many times. V gene TRBV11-2 combines with J gene TRBJ2-1; 7 bases fit TRBD1. From germline, CDR1 is SGHAT and CDR2 FQNNGV. V was clipped by 5 bases and J by 0 bases; unmatched bases: 7. The CDR3 covers 16 residues. CDR3 nucleotides: TGTGCCAGCAGCGATACAGGGGACCCCTCCTACAATGAGCAGTTCTTC. Translated: CASSDTGDPSYNEQFF.

This clonotype was seen repeatedly, ten times or more. This chain connects TRBV29-1 to TRBJ2-2; a possible D gene is TRBD2 (7 bases). The V gene's germline CDR1 is SQVTM and CDR2 ANQGSEA. The CDR3 covers 14 residues. The V and J ends lost 5 bases and 4 bases respectively, with 14 bases between them. The CDR3 spells CSVSLGGATGELFF. The CDR3 nucleotides are TGCAGCGTTTCTCTTGGGGGGGCCACCGGGGAGCTGTTTTTT.

By share of the sample, this clonotype is medium-sized (0.01 to 0.1%). V usage is TRBV5-1 and J usage is TRBJ1-6; D remains ambiguous. In germline, CDR1 is SGHRS, CDR2 YFSETQ. The CDR3 spans 14 residues. V was clipped by 0 bases and J by 5 bases, with 6 bases between them. The CDR3 DNA follows: TGCGCCAGCAGCTTGGTTTCAGATAATTCACCCCTCCACTTT. Amino acid sequence: CASSLVSDNSPLHF.

This clonotype has at least ten counts. The chain has TRBV7-8 and TRBJ2-1, with TRBD2 matching 10 bases. Germline lookup yields CDR1 SGHVS and CDR2 FQNEAQ. The CDR3 runs to 16 residues. Unmatched junction bases numbered 12, after V lost 5 bases and J lost 8 bases. CDR3 loop: CASSPGLAEGTHEQFF. For the CDR3, the DNA is TGTGCCAGCAGCCCCGGACTAGCGGAAGGTACACATGAGCAGTTCTTC.

To note about this clonotype: One base away lies a much larger clone, so this may be a sequencing read error. This chain connects TRBV19 to TRBJ2-3; D not resolved. Trimming removed 3 bases at V and 6 bases at J, with 13 bases between. The V gene's germline CDR1 is LNHDA and CDR2 SQIVND (reference sequence). The CDR3 length is 14 residues. The CDR3: CASSIIPTRDTQYF. In DNA, the CDR3 is TGTGCCAGTAGTATCATCCCCACCCGGGATACGCAGTATTTT.

The sample holds many counts of this clonotype. The rearrangement uses TRBV7-8 and TRBJ1-6; D ambiguous. The germline V gene has CDR1 SGHVS and CDR2 FQNEAQ. The CDR3 spans 16 residues. Trimming took 7 bases from V and 8 from J, leaving 21 bases between them. This chain's CDR3 is CASTPSGWGMDSPLHF. CDR3 DNA: TGTGCCAGCACCCCAAGTGGTTGGGGAATGGATTCACCCCTCCACTTT.

By proportion, this clonotype is medium-sized. The V gene is TRBV12-3 or TRBV12-4, the J gene TRBJ2-3; TRBD2 might be the D (5 bases). The CDR3 runs 12 residues. Trimming stripped 6 bases from V and 5 bases from J, with 9 bases between. The CDR3 protein is CASSWSGDTQYF. For the CDR3, the DNA is TGTGCCAGCAGCTGGAGCGGAGATACGCAGTATTTT.

This clonotype was counted ten times or more. V usage is TRBV20-1 and J usage is TRBJ1-6, with TRBD1 as a possible D gene (5 bases). Germline V gene sequence: CDR1 DFQATT, CDR2 SNEGSKA (reference sequence). The CDR3 has 14 amino acids. Trimming stripped 1 base from V and 7 bases from J, with 11 bases between. CDR3 in DNA: TGCAGTGCTAGAGCGGGGCTACTAAATTCACCCCTCCACTTT. It is translated as CSARAGLLNSPLHF.

This clonotype showed up many times. The V gene is TRBV24-1, the J gene TRBJ2-7; no definite D call. Between the trimmed V and J ends, which lost 0 bases and 0 bases, there was a span of 2 bases. Germline V gene sequence: CDR1 KGHDR, CDR2 SFDVKD. This CDR3 region has 13 residues. CDR3 sequence: CATSDLDSYEQYF. The CDR3 DNA reads as TGTGCCACCAGTGATTTGGACTCCTACGAGCAGTACTTC.

This clonotype was seen repeatedly, ten times or more. Here the CDR3 reads CASSQLRDSNSPLHF. CDR3 DNA: TGCGCCAGCAGCCAACTCAGGGACAGTAATTCACCCCTCCACTTT. The gene calls are TRBV4-1 and TRBJ1-6, with 7 bases that match TRBD1. The V gene end was trimmed by 2 bases and the J gene end by 6 bases; junction bases not matched to a gene: 4. Germline values: CDR1 MGHRA, CDR2 YSYEKL. CDR3 length equals 15 residues.

This clonotype was seen repeatedly, ten times or more. V gene TRBV5-1 combines with J gene TRBJ2-2, with 11 bases aligning to TRBD2. V shed 0 bases and J 6 bases; nucleotides not matched to a gene: 7. CDR3 length: 17 amino acids. Germline CDR1 reads SGHRS; CDR2 reads YFSETQ. CDR3 DNA sequence: TGCGCCAGCAGCTTGGCGACTAGCGGGAATAATGCCGGGGAGCTGTTTTTT. This codes for CASSLATSGNNAGELFF.

This clonotype was counted many times. The chain recombines TRBV5-1 with TRBJ2-7, with a weak D call TRBD2 (6 bases). V was trimmed by 1 base and J by 3 bases, leaving 11 bases between them. CDR3 length equals 14 residues. Germline-derived CDR1 and CDR2 are SGHRS and YFSETQ. The CDR3 bases are TGCGCCAGCAGCTTGAACATGGGGGGCTACGAGCAGTACTTC. This codes for CASSLNMGGYEQYF. The variable domain in full, completed from reference TRBV5-1 and TRBJ2-7, reads KAGVTQTPRYLIKTRGQQVTLSCSPISGHRSVSWYQQTPGQGLQFLFEYFSETQRNKGNFPGRFSGRQFSNSRSEMNVSTLELGDSALYLCASSLNMGGYEQYFGPGTRLTVT.

This clonotype has a count of ten or more. This chain joins TRBV5-1 and TRBJ1-3; D might be TRBD1 (6 bases). Deletions cut 7 bases from V and 1 base from J, with 15 bases between. Germline V lookup: CDR1 SGHRS, CDR2 YFSETQ. The CDR3 contains 15 residues. This CDR3 reads CASRSTGTSGNTIYF. The CDR3 bases are TGCGCCAGCCGTTCAACCGGGACATCTGGAAACACCATATATTTT.

At least ten counts were recorded for this clonotype. The rearrangement joins TRBV6-1 to TRBJ2-1; a possible D gene is TRBD1 (6 bases). The V gene's germline CDR1 is MNHNS and CDR2 SASEGT. CDR3 length: 11 amino acids. Trimming stripped 7 bases from V and 6 bases from J, with 7 bases between. The CDR3 DNA reads TGTGCCAGCAAAGGGGGCAATGAGCAGTTCTTC. Amino acids: CASKGGNEQFF.

This clonotype has at least ten counts. The V call is TRBV10-3, the J call TRBJ2-7; the match to TRBD1 covers 9 bases. Germline CDR1 ENHRY, CDR2 SYGVKD. The J segment lost 4 bases and the V segment lost 5 bases, leaving 12 bases of the junction unmatched. The CDR3 consists of 16 residues. The CDR3: CAISPKGGTGFYEQYF. The CDR3 DNA follows: TGTGCCATCAGTCCAAAGGGCGGGACAGGGTTTTACGAGCAGTACTTC.

At least ten counts were recorded for this clonotype. The CDR3 sequence is CAISVARDPYEQYF. CDR3 DNA: TGTGCCATCAGTGTGGCCCGGGATCCCTACGAGCAGTACTTC. This chain joins TRBV10-3 and TRBJ2-7, with D perhaps TRBD2 (5 bases). The CDR3 extends over 14 amino acids. Trimming shortened V by 4 bases and J by 2 bases, and 12 bases separated the two germline ends. Germline lookup yields CDR1 ENHRY and CDR2 SYGVKD.

This clonotype showed up just a few times. The chain employs TRBV19 and TRBJ1-5, with TRBD1 matching 7 bases. The J segment lost 1 base and the V segment lost 7 bases, leaving 4 bases of the junction unmatched. The CDR3 extends over 14 amino acids. The V gene's germline CDR1 is LNHDA and CDR2 SQIVND (reference sequence). CDR3 sequence (DNA): TGTGCCAGTAACAAGGGACAGAGCAATCAGCCCCAGCATTTT. Its protein is CASNKGQSNQPQHF.

About this clonotype: A junction boundary mismatches the germline segment, possibly from a read error. This chain connects TRBV5-1 to TRBJ1-1; the D is unclear. This CDR3 contains 14 residues. Per germline, CDR1 SGHRS and CDR2 YFSETQ. The CDR3 here is CASSLQGGSTEAFF. Here the CDR3 DNA reads TGTGCCAGCAGCTTACAAGGCGGGTCGACTGAAGCTTTCTTT.

This clonotype occurred many times. This chain links TRBV11-2 with TRBJ1-1; no firm D call. The CDR3 extends over 16 amino acids. CDR1 is SGHAT, CDR2 FQNNGV, per germline. The V and J ends lost 0 bases and 3 bases respectively, with 14 bases between them. The CDR3 spells CASSLEGWATDTEAFF. The CDR3 region has the DNA TGTGCCAGCAGCTTAGAGGGCTGGGCGACGGACACTGAAGCTTTCTTT.

This clonotype was seen many times. The gene calls are TRBV29-1 and TRBJ2-3; D not resolved. With 4 bases removed from V and 6 bases from J, the gap between germline ends came to 11 bases. The CDR3 is 12 residues long. Germline CDR1 and CDR2: SQVTM and ANQGSEA. The CDR3 sequence: CSVGALGDTQYF. The CDR3 DNA reads as TGCAGCGTTGGTGCCCTCGGCGATACGCAGTATTTT.

This clonotype was seen at least ten times. V gene TRBV3-1 combines with J gene TRBJ2-5, with TRBD2 identical over 9 bases. There are 17 residues in the CDR3. Trimming at V came to 5 bases and at J to 7 bases, leaving 17 bases not matched to a gene. Germline lookup yields CDR1 LGHDT and CDR2 YNNKEL (reference sequence). CDR3 bases: TGTGCCAGCAGCTCCGCCTTGGGGCGGGGGGGTGCTCGGACCCAGTACTTC. Protein: CASSSALGRGGARTQYF.

This clonotype showed up many times. In nucleotides, the CDR3 is TGTGCCAGCAGCCAATTGGGACAGCCGAACTCCTACGAGCAGTACTTC. It translates to CASSQLGQPNSYEQYF. The chain employs TRBV3-1 and TRBJ2-7, with 7 bases aligning to TRBD1. J gave up 0 bases and V 2 bases, and 7 bases lay outside the gene matches. The CDR3 spans 16 residues. Per the germline V gene, CDR1 is LGHDT and CDR2 is YNNKEL (reference sequence).

The sample holds many counts of this clonotype. The chain links TRBV6-5 to TRBJ2-7, with D possibly matching TRBD2 (6 bases). The CDR3 is 14 amino acids. The V end lost 3 bases, the J end lost 5 bases, and 14 bases lay between the germline ends. Looked up from germline, CDR1 is MNHEY and CDR2 is SVGAGI. In DNA form, the CDR3 reads TGTGCCAGCAGTTATGGGGGACTTAGCCACGAGCAGTACTTC. Translating gives CASSYGGLSHEQYF.

This clonotype was counted ten times or more. The chain has TRBV20-1 and TRBJ1-1, with D unclear. Trimming left V 3 bases short and J 3 bases short, with 17 bases between. The CDR3 loop spans 15 amino acids. CDR1 and CDR2 (germline): DFQATT, SNEGSKA (reference sequence). The CDR3 sequence: CSARFVIHRDTEAFF. In DNA, the CDR3 is TGCAGTGCTAGGTTCGTCATACATAGGGACACTGAAGCTTTCTTT.